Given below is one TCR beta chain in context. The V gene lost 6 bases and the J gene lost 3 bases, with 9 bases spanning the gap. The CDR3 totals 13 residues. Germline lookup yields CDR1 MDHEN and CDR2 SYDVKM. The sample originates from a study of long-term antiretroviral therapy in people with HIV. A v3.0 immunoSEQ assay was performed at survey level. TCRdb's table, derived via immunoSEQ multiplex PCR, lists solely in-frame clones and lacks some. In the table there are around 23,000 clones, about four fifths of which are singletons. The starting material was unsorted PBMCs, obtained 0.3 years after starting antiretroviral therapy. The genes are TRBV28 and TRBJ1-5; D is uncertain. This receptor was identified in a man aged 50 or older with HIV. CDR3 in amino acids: CASSRGFNQPQHF. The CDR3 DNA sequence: TGTGCCAGCAGCCGAGGGTTCAATCAGCCCCAGCATTTT.